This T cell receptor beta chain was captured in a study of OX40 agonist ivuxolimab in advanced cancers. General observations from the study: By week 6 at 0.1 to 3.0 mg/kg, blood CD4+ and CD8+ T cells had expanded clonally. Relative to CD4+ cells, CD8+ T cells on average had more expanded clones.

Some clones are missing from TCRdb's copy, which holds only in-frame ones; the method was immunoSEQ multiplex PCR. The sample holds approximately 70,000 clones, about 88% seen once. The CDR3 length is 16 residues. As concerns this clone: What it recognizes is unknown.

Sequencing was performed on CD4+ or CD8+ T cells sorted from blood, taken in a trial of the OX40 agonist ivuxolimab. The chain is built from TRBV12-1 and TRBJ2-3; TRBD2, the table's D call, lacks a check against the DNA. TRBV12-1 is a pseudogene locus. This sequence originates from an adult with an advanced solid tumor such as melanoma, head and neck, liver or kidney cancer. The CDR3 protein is CASSFGLAGVPDTQYF. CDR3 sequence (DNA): TGTGCCAGCAGCTTCGGACTAGCGGGAGTCCCAGATACGCAGTATTTT.